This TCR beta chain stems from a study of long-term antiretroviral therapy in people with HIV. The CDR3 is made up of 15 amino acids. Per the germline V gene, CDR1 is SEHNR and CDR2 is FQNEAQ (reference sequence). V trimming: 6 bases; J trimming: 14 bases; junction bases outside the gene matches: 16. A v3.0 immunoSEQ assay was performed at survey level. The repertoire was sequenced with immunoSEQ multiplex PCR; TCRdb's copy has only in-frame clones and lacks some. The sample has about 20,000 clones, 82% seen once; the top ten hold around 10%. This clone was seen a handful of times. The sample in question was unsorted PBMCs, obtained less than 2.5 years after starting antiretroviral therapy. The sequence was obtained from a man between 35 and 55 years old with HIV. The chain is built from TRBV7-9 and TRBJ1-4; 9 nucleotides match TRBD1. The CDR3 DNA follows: TGTGCCAGCAGGATTACAGGGGGCGGTCCCGAAGAGCTGTTTTTT. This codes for CASRITGGGPEELFF.